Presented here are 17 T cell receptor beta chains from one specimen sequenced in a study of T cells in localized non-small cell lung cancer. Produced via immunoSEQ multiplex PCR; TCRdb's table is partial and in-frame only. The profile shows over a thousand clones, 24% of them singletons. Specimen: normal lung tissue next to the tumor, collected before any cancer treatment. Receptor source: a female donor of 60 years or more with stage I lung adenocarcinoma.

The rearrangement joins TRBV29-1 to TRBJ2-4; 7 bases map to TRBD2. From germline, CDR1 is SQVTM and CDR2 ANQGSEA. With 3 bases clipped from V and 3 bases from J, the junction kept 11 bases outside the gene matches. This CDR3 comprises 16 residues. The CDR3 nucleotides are TGCAGCGTTGATCTAGGCAGGGCGGGGGACAAAAACATTCAGTACTTC. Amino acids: CSVDLGRAGDKNIQYF.

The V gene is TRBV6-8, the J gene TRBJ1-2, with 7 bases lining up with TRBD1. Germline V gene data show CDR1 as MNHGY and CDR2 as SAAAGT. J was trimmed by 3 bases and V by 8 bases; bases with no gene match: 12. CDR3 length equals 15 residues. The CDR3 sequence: CASHPPGQIYYGYTF. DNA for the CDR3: TGTGCCAGCCACCCTCCGGGACAGATCTACTATGGCTACACCTTC.

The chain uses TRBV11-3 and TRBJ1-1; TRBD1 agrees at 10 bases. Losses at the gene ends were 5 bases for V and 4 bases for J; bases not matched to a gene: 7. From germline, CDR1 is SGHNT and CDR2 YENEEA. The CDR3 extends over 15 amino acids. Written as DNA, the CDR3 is TGTGCCAGCAGCCAACCTAGGACAGGGGGCACTGAAGCTTTCTTT. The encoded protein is CASSQPRTGGTEAFF.

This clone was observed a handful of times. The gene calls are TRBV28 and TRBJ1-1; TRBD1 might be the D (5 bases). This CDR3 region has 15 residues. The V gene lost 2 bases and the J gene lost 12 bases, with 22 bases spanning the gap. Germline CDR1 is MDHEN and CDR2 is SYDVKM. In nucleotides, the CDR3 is TGTGCCAGCAGTTTAGTCGGGGAGGGGCGCGCTAGACCTTTCTTT. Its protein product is CASSLVGEGRARPFF. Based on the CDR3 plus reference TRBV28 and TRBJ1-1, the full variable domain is DVKVTQSSRYLVKRTGEKVFLECVQDMDHENMFWYRQDPGLGLRLIYFSYDVKMKEKGDIPEGYSVSREKKERFSLILESASTNQTSMYLCASSLVGEGRARPFFGQGTRLTVV.

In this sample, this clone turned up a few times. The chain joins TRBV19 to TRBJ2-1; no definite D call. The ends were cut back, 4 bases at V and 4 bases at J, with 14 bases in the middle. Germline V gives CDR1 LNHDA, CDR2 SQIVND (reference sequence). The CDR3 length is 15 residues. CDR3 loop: CASSRTDLEYNEQFF. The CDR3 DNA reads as TGTGCCAGTAGTAGGACCGACCTAGAATACAATGAGCAGTTCTTC.

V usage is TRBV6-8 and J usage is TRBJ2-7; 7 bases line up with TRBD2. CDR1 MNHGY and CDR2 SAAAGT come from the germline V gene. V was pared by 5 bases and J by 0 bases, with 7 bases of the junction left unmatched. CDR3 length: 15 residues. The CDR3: CASSEWGGHSYEQYF. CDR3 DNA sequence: TGTGCCAGCAGTGAGTGGGGGGGTCACTCCTACGAGCAGTACTTC.

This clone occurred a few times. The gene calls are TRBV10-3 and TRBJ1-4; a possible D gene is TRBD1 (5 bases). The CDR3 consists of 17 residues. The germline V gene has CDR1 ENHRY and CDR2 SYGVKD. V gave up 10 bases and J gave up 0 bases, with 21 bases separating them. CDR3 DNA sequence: TGTGCCACCGGGGCCCAGGGTTTCCCCTCAACTAATGAAAAACTGTTTTTT. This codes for CATGAQGFPSTNEKLFF.

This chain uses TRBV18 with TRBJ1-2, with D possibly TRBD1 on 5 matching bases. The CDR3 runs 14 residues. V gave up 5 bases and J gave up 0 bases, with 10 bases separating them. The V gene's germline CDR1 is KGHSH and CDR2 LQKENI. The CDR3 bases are TGTGCCAGCTCATGGGGGGAGACTAACTATGGCTACACCTTC. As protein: CASSWGETNYGYTF.

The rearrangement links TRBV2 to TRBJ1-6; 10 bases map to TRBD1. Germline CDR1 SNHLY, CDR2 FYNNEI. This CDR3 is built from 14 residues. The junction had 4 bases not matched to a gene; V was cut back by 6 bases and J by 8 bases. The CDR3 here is CASSAGTGDSPLHF. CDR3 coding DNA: TGTGCCAGCAGCGCCGGGACAGGGGATTCACCCCTCCACTTT.

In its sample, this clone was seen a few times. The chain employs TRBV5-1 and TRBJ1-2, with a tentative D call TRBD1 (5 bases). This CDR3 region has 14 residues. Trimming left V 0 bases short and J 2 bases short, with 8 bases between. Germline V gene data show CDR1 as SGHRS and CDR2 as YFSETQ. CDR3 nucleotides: TGCGCCAGCAGCTTGGTACAGGCCAACTATGGCTACACCTTC. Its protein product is CASSLVQANYGYTF.

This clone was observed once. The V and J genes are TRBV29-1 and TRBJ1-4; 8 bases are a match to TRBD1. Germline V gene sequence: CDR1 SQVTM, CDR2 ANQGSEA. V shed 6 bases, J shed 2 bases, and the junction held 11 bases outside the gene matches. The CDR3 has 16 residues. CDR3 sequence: CSVQQGGYGTNEKLFF. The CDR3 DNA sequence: TGCAGCGTCCAACAGGGGGGATATGGCACTAATGAAAAACTGTTTTTT.

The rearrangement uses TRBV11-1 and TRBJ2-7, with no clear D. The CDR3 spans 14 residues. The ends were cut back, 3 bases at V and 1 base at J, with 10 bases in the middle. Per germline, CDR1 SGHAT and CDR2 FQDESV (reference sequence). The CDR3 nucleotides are TGTGCCAGCAGCTTCGGAGACACTTCCTACGAGCAGTACTTC. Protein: CASSFGDTSYEQYF.

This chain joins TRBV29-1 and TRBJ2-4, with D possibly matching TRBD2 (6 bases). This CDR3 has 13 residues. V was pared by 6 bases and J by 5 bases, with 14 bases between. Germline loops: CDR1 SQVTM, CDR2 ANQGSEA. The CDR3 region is CSVVRGGENIQYF. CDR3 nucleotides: TGCAGCGTCGTACGGGGAGGCGAAAACATTCAGTACTTC.

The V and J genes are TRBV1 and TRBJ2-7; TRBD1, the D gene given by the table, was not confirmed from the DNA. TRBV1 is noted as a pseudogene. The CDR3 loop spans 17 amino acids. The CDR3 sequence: CASSQDSLRDTSYEQYF. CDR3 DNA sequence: TGCGCCAGCAGCCAAGATTCCCTCCGGGACACCTCCTACGAGCAGTACTTC.

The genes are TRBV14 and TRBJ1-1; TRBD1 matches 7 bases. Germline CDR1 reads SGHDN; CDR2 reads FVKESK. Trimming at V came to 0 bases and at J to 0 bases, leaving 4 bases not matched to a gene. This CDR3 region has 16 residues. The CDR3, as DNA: TGTGCCAGCAGCCAAGAGGTTAGGGGGCTGAACACTGAAGCTTTCTTT. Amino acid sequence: CASSQEVRGLNTEAFF.

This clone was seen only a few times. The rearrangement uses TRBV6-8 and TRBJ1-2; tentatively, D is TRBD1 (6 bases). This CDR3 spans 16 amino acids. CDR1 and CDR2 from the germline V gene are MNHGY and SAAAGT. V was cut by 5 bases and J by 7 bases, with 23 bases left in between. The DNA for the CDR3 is TGTGCCAGCAGTACCCTCTTCGGGGGCTTTGGAAGTGGCTACACCTTC. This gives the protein CASSTLFGGFGSGYTF.

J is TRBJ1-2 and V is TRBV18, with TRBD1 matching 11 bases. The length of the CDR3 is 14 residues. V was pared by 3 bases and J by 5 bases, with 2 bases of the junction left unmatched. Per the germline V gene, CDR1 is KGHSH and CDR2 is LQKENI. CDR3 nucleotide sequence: TGTGCCAGCTCACCGGGACAGGGGGGATATGGCTACACCTTC. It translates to CASSPGQGGYGYTF.